This T cell receptor beta chain was recorded in a study of blood T cells in healthy people across ages. The authors ran a second PCR of roughly 6 to 12 cycles using a sample-barcoded 5' primer and a J-beta primer mix. TCRdb re-called the 5' RACE reads with MiXCR, one entry per CDR3 protein. The sample yields roughly 550,000 distinct CDR3 sequences, 24% seen once. Germline V gene lookup returns CDR1 SGHRS and CDR2 YFSETQ. The CDR3 length is 21 residues. These data were also filed under a second study, of T cells of mothers and their children.

The TCR was taken from a boy aged 5-17 years in good health. This chain joins TRBV5-1 and TRBJ2-5, with 15 bases aligning to TRBD2. With the DNA end fitting TRBJ2-7 better, the J assignment may be wrong. The sequenced sample was blood. The CDR3 sequence: CASSVGTSGRFPQYPYYEQYF. CDR3 sequence (DNA): TGCGCCAGCAGCGTCGGGACTAGCGGGAGGTTCCCCCAGTATCCCTACTACGAGCAGTACTTC.